The 30 T cell receptor beta chains reported below all come from one sample, sequenced in a study of T-cell reconstitution after alpha-beta-depleted transplantation in children (dated by TCRdb to between 2015 and 2016). Receptor amplification or capture employed PCR. TCRdb lists the instrument as Illumina HiSeq 2500. To normalize quantification of the TCRbeta repertoire, the TCR libraries were built with molecular barcoding that relied on unique molecular identifiers. TCRdb handled the public reads itself, with Q25 trimming in fastp and clone calling in MiXCR, and kept productive beta chains. CDR3 protein duplicates are merged, each entry listing the most common genes and DNA. The sample table holds 490,000 or so distinct CDR3 sequences, of which about 12% were seen once. The ten most abundant clones make up over 5.5% of the sample. The source was PBMCs from the stem cell graft donor, collected from the stem cell graft. Receptor source: a human donor who donated a stem cell graft to a child with combined immunodeficiency.

The chain has TRBV7-3 and TRBJ2-1, with D maybe TRBD2 (6 bases). Germline lookup yields CDR1 SGHTA and CDR2 FQGTGA. Trimming took 1 base from V and 4 from J, leaving 17 bases between them. The CDR3 length is 17 residues. The CDR3 region is CASSLNRGMAMYNEQFF. The CDR3 region has the DNA TGTGCCAGCAGCTTAAACCGGGGGATGGCCATGTACAATGAGCAGTTCTTC.

This clonotype was found a few times. The chain couples TRBV6-5 to TRBJ2-1; 7 positions match TRBD1. V lost 1 base to trimming and J lost 5 bases; unmatched junction nucleotides: 8. The germline CDR1 and CDR2 sequences are MNHEY and SVGAGI. This CDR3 region has 16 residues. DNA for the CDR3: TGTGCCAGCAGTTACTGGAGGACAGGCATAAACAATGAGCAGTTCTTC. This gives the protein CASSYWRTGINNEQFF.

The sample holds a few counts of this clonotype. The V and J genes are TRBV11-2 and TRBJ2-4, with D perhaps being TRBD1 or TRBD2 (6 bases each). Per the germline V gene, CDR1 is SGHAT and CDR2 is FQNNGV. The CDR3 loop spans 19 amino acids. V lost 5 bases and J lost 2, with 25 bases in between. CDR3 region: CASSPEDRAPGASKNIQYF. DNA for the CDR3: TGTGCCAGCAGCCCCGAGGACAGAGCCCCGGGAGCTTCCAAAAACATTCAGTACTTC.

The chain uses TRBV6-1 and TRBJ1-5; 7 nucleotides align to TRBD1. This CDR3 is 15 amino acids long. Germline CDR1 and CDR2: MNHNS and SASEGT. The J segment lost 1 base and the V segment lost 8 bases, leaving 8 bases of the junction unmatched. The CDR3 protein is CASGDATGSNQPQHF. As DNA, the CDR3 is TGTGCCAGCGGGGACGCGACAGGGAGCAATCAGCCCCAGCATTTT.

This clonotype was detected many times. The chain is built from TRBV12-3 or TRBV12-4 and TRBJ2-5, with 9 bases aligning to TRBD2. V lost 4 bases to trimming and J lost 5 bases; unmatched junction nucleotides: 11. This CDR3 region has 16 residues. The CDR3: CASSYGGGALAETQYF. For the CDR3, the DNA is TGTGCCAGCAGTTATGGCGGGGGGGCCCTTGCGGAGACCCAGTACTTC.

This clonotype was seen a single time. This chain links TRBV12-5 with TRBJ2-1; the match to TRBD1 covers 9 bases. In germline, CDR1 is LGHNT, CDR2 FRNRAP. This CDR3 comprises 14 residues. Trimming removed 7 bases from V and 3 bases from J; junction bases left unmatched: 4. The CDR3 region is CASAPGQGYNEQFF. Here the CDR3 DNA reads TGTGCTAGTGCTCCGGGACAGGGCTACAATGAGCAGTTCTTC.

On this clonotype: A single base is all that separates this from a far larger clone, so a read error is likely. This CDR3 fails to terminate in the conserved phenylalanine or tryptophan, so it likely reflects a read error. The chain combines TRBV5-6 with TRBJ2-7, with TRBD1 as a possible D gene (6 bases). V was cut by 4 bases and J by 3 bases, with 8 bases left in between. The CDR3 loop spans 12 amino acids. Germline CDR1 SGHDT, CDR2 YYEEEE. CDR3 coding DNA: TGTGCCAGCAGCCAACAGGGCTACGAGCAGTACTCC. Translated, it gives CASSQQGYEQYS.

The CDR3 spells CASSLDRWAAIQYF. The DNA for the CDR3 is TGTGCCAGCAGCTTAGATCGTTGGGCGGCCATTCAGTACTTC. The rearrangement uses TRBV7-2 and TRBJ2-4; no clear D gene. Trimming took off 1 base at V and 9 bases at J, with 13 bases between the two ends. Germline-derived CDR1 and CDR2 are SGHTA and FQGNSA. The CDR3 totals 14 residues.

This clonotype showed up just a few times. The chain carries TRBV13 and TRBJ2-5; 15 bases are shared with TRBD2. V lost 4 bases, J lost 5 bases, and 5 bases stayed unmatched. Germline CDR1 PRHDT, CDR2 FYEKMQ (reference sequence). This CDR3 is 16 amino acids long. CDR3 sequence: CASSYIGLAGGETQYF. In DNA form, the CDR3 reads TGTGCCAGCAGCTACATTGGACTAGCGGGAGGGGAGACCCAGTACTTC.

V and J are TRBV27 and TRBJ2-3; no firm D call. CDR3 size: 13 residues. Germline lookup yields CDR1 MNHEY and CDR2 SMNVEV (reference sequence). V was trimmed by 2 bases and J by 0 bases, leaving 3 bases between them. CDR3 DNA: TGTGCCAGCAGTTTACATAGCACAGATACGCAGTATTTT. Translation gives CASSLHSTDTQYF.

This clonotype was recorded at least ten times. The chain is built from TRBV5-1 and TRBJ2-6, with a possible D match to TRBD2 (6 bases). The CDR3 is 17 residues long. V was trimmed by 4 bases and J by 0 bases, leaving 14 bases between them. Germline-derived CDR1 and CDR2 are SGHRS and YFSETQ. In DNA form, the CDR3 reads TGCGCCAGCAGCCCGGGGAGGACCACCTCTGGGGCCAACGTCCTGACTTTC. Residues: CASSPGRTTSGANVLTF. The full variable domain, rest sourced from reference TRBV5-1 and TRBJ2-6, is KAGVTQTPRYLIKTRGQQVTLSCSPISGHRSVSWYQQTPGQGLQFLFEYFSETQRNKGNFPGRFSGRQFSNSRSEMNVSTLELGDSALYLCASSPGRTTSGANVLTFGAGSRLTVL.

The chain joins TRBV30 to TRBJ1-2, with D unclear. V gave up 8 bases and J gave up 6 bases, with 13 bases separating them. The length of the CDR3 is 11 residues. Germline V lookup: CDR1 GTSNPN, CDR2 SVGIG (reference sequence). CDR3 residues: CAGWGIDGYTF. CDR3 nucleotide sequence: TGTGCCGGATGGGGTATAGATGGCTACACCTTC.

The J gene is TRBJ2-5, the V gene TRBV6-5; tentatively, D is TRBD2 (5 bases). Germline CDR1 is MNHEY and CDR2 is SVGAGI. V was pared by 0 bases and J by 4 bases, with 24 bases between. The CDR3 length is 19 residues. In DNA form, the CDR3 reads TGTGCCAGCAGTTACTCGGGCGGGTGGGCGGCAGGCGGATTAGAGACCCAGTACTTC. Residues: CASSYSGGWAAGGLETQYF.

The rearrangement links TRBV29-1 to TRBJ1-1; 8 nucleotides line up with TRBD1. This CDR3 comprises 15 residues. From germline, CDR1 is SQVTM and CDR2 ANQGSEA. V was clipped by 5 bases and J by 0 bases; unmatched bases: 8. DNA of the CDR3: TGCAGCGTTAGGGGGACAGGAGCCATGAACACTGAAGCTTTCTTT. It specifies CSVRGTGAMNTEAFF.

The CDR3 is CASSRGARGANVLTF. In DNA form, the CDR3 reads TGTGCCAGCTCACGTGGGGCGCGGGGGGCCAACGTCCTGACTTTC. The rearrangement joins TRBV18 to TRBJ2-6, with D maybe TRBD1 (5 bases). Trimming took off 4 bases at V and 4 bases at J, with 11 bases between the two ends. The CDR3 totals 15 residues. Germline V gives CDR1 KGHSH, CDR2 LQKENI.

This clonotype occurred many times. The chain links TRBV6-5 to TRBJ2-1, with 11 bases fitting TRBD2. The CDR3 contains 22 residues. Germline V CDR1 and CDR2: MNHEY, SVGAGI. After removal of 2 bases from V and 3 bases from J, the junction contained 21 bases not matched to a gene. CDR3 DNA sequence: TGTGCCAGCAGTTACCCCGGACAGGCGCCGGAACCGACTAGCGGGGACTACAATGAGCAGTTCTTC. It is translated as CASSYPGQAPEPTSGDYNEQFF.

In DNA, the CDR3 is TGTGCCACCAGTCCTGGGACAGGGGTGGACACCGGGGAGCTGTTTTTT. Its translation is CATSPGTGVDTGELFF. J is TRBJ2-2 and V is TRBV24-1; 10 bases are shared with TRBD1. In germline, CDR1 is KGHDR, CDR2 SFDVKD. V trimming: 6 bases; J trimming: 3 bases; junction bases outside the gene matches: 6. CDR3 size: 16 residues.

The V and J genes are TRBV7-8 and TRBJ2-3, with TRBD2 identical over 11 bases. This CDR3 comprises 14 residues. Germline CDR1 and CDR2: SGHVS and FQNEAQ. With 1 base clipped from V and 9 bases from J, the junction kept 3 bases outside the gene matches. DNA of the CDR3: TGTGCCAGCAGCTTAGGGAGACTAGCGGGGACGCAGTATTTT. Translation gives CASSLGRLAGTQYF.

The V gene is TRBV12-3 or TRBV12-4, the J gene TRBJ2-5; D is ambiguous. V was trimmed by 7 bases and J by 8 bases, leaving 11 bases between them. The CDR3 extends over 11 amino acids. CDR3 sequence: CASMRSSTQYF. The CDR3 coding sequence is TGTGCCAGCATGCGGAGCAGCACCCAGTACTTC.

The chain employs TRBV6-5 and TRBJ2-7; D possibly corresponds to TRBD1 (5 bases). The germline V gene encodes CDR1 MNHEY and CDR2 SVGAGI. This CDR3 is built from 14 residues. V was trimmed by 0 bases and J by 1 base, leaving 7 bases between them. CDR3 sequence reads: CASSYSPGSYEQYF. The CDR3 nucleotides read TGTGCCAGCAGTTACTCACCAGGGTCCTACGAGCAGTACTTC.

V gene TRBV7-3 combines with J gene TRBJ2-6; 7 nucleotides agree with TRBD1. V shed 3 bases, J shed 0 bases, and the junction held 5 bases outside the gene matches. Germline V gene data show CDR1 as SGHTA and CDR2 as FQGTGA. This CDR3 comprises 17 residues. CDR3 loop: CASSLTGHSSGANVLTF. The CDR3 bases are TGTGCCAGCAGCTTGACAGGGCACAGCTCTGGGGCCAACGTCCTGACTTTC.

This clonotype was observed at least ten times. The CDR3 DNA follows: TGCAGCGTTCGAAGGACAGGGGGCTTCAATGAGCAGTTCTTC. Translating gives CSVRRTGGFNEQFF. This rearrangement joins TRBV29-1 to TRBJ2-1; 11 nucleotides line up with TRBD1. The CDR3 spans 14 residues. V shed 5 bases and J 6 bases; nucleotides not matched to a gene: 6. Germline lookup yields CDR1 SQVTM and CDR2 ANQGSEA.

Many counts were recorded for this clonotype. The chain employs TRBV12-3 or TRBV12-4 and TRBJ2-7, with D possibly matching TRBD1 (6 bases). Deletions cut 6 bases from V and 2 bases from J, with 11 bases between. This CDR3 region has 13 residues. DNA for the CDR3: TGTGCCAGCAGCCCCGGACAGACCTACGAGCAGTACTTC. This encodes CASSPGQTYEQYF.

This clonotype was seen a handful of times. The genes are TRBV7-2 and TRBJ2-3; TRBD2 aligns across 8 bases. V lost 1 base and J lost 9; bases outside the gene matches: 9. Germline lookup yields CDR1 SGHTA and CDR2 FQGNSA. CDR3 length equals 15 residues. The CDR3 region is CASSLVLAGDVTQYF. The CDR3 nucleotides read TGTGCCAGCAGCTTAGTCCTAGCGGGTGACGTAACGCAGTATTTT. The full variable domain, completed using reference TRBV7-2 and TRBJ2-3, is GAGVSQSPSNKVTEKGKDVELRCDPISGHTALYWYRQSLGQGLEFLIYFQGNSAPDKSGLPSDRFSAERTGGSVSTLTIQRTQQEDSAVYLCASSLVLAGDVTQYFGPGTRLTVL.

This clonotype was observed a handful of times. The CDR3 DNA reads TGTGCCAGCTTGGACAGGGGGTTTTACGAGCAGTACTTC. Translating gives CASLDRGFYEQYF. The J gene is TRBJ2-7, the V gene TRBV2; 10 nucleotides match TRBD1. The V segment lost 8 bases and the J segment 4 bases; nucleotides outside the gene matches: 5. Germline V CDR1 and CDR2: SNHLY, FYNNEI. The CDR3 loop spans 13 amino acids.

This chain uses TRBV12-3 or TRBV12-4 with TRBJ2-6; D is perhaps TRBD1 (5 bases). Trimming removed 2 bases at V and 2 bases at J, with 10 bases between. CDR3 length equals 16 residues. The CDR3 loop is CASSLPAGTGANVLTF. In DNA, the CDR3 is TGTGCCAGCAGTTTACCCGCAGGGACTGGGGCCAACGTCCTGACTTTC.

The chain has TRBV11-3 and TRBJ2-3; no clear D. Trimming left V 1 base short and J 12 bases short, with 17 bases between. Looked up from germline, CDR1 is SGHNT and CDR2 is YENEEA. The CDR3 consists of 14 residues. In DNA, the CDR3 is TGTGCCAGCAGCTTAGCGGCCCTGAAGCCTCCTCAGTATTTT. It codes for CASSLAALKPPQYF. Supplemented by reference TRBV11-3 and TRBJ2-3, the full variable domain reads EAGVVQSPRYKIIEKKQPVAFWCNPISGHNTLYWYLQNLGQGPELLIRYENEEAVDDSQLPKDRFSAERLKGVDSTLKIQPAELGDSAVYLCASSLAALKPPQYFGPGTRLTVL.

This clonotype was counted between two and nine times. The rearrangement uses TRBV7-2 and TRBJ2-1; the D gene is possibly TRBD2 (5 bases). Germline values: CDR1 SGHTA, CDR2 FQGNSA. V was shortened by 5 bases and J by 2 bases, with 16 bases between the two germline ends. The CDR3 sequence is 16 residues long. In DNA form, the CDR3 reads TGTGCCAGCAGCCAAGGTCGACACGGGGCCTACAATGAGCAGTTCTTC. Protein: CASSQGRHGAYNEQFF.

The chain links TRBV28 to TRBJ1-1, with 8 bases identical to TRBD1. V shed 7 bases, J shed 3 bases, and the junction held 16 bases outside the gene matches. CDR1 and CDR2 (germline): MDHEN, SYDVKM. The CDR3 contains 17 residues. The CDR3 DNA sequence: TGTGCCAGCAAGCTGACCCCCAGGGGGCTGAGGTACACTGAAGCTTTCTTT. It specifies CASKLTPRGLRYTEAFF.

This clonotype has only a few counts. V and J are TRBV6-1 and TRBJ2-1; D is uncertain. V lost 5 bases and J 8 bases, leaving 25 bases between the germline ends. Germline-derived CDR1 and CDR2 are MNHNS and SASEGT. The CDR3 contains 17 residues. The DNA for the CDR3 is TGTGCCAGCAGTATCGTATCCCCCCACGTCGGGTTCTATGAGCAGTTCTTC. Its translation: CASSIVSPHVGFYEQFF.